Below are 20 T cell receptor beta chains sequenced from a single sample in a study of blood T cell repertoires in COVID-19. The table came from immunoSEQ multiplex PCR; TCRdb's copy has only in-frame clones and leaves some out. The table includes some 460,000 clones, 75% to 90% detected once. The sample comprised PBMCs or T cells enriched from blood (not recorded which). The receptors derive from a woman under 30 who had recovered from COVID-19.

This clone was counted a single time. The J gene is TRBJ1-1, the V gene TRBV3-1 (or the pseudogene TRBV3-2), with D unresolved. The CDR3 is 12 amino acids. Looked up from germline, CDR1 is LGHDT and CDR2 is YNNKEL (reference sequence). V was trimmed by 1 base and J by 8 bases, leaving 8 bases between them. The CDR3 bases are TGTGCCAGCAGCCAAGGGAGGAGAGAAGCTTTCTTT. Residues: CASSQGRREAFF.

The chain recombines TRBV11-2 with TRBJ2-7; D unclear. Germline CDR1 reads SGHAT; CDR2 reads FQNNGV. This CDR3 has 16 amino acids. Trimming cost V 3 bases and J 5 bases, with 20 bases left between them. CDR3 region: CASSFNQEFSPNEQYF. The CDR3 DNA follows: TGTGCCAGCAGCTTTAATCAGGAATTCAGTCCCAACGAGCAGTACTTC.

This clone was observed once. The genes are TRBV6-5 and TRBJ2-7; TRBD1 matches at 7 bases. The CDR3 is 15 residues long. Germline trimming cut 3 bases from V and 3 bases from J; bases unmatched to any gene: 8. Germline CDR1 reads MNHEY; CDR2 reads SVGAGI. The CDR3 region is CASSYIVGQSYEQYF. CDR3 DNA: TGTGCCAGCAGTTATATCGTGGGACAGAGCTACGAGCAGTACTTC.

A few counts support this clone. This chain connects TRBV10-2 to TRBJ2-7, with D possibly matching TRBD2 (7 bases). Germline values: CDR1 WSHSY, CDR2 SAAADI. V lost 7 bases, J lost 0 bases, and 19 bases lay in between. This CDR3 contains 16 residues. The CDR3 is CASKGVFGGSSYEQYF. Written as DNA, the CDR3 is TGCGCCAGCAAGGGGGTCTTCGGGGGGAGCTCCTACGAGCAGTACTTC.

This clone was observed a handful of times. The V call is TRBV28, the J call TRBJ1-3; D gene unclear. V dropped 5 bases and J dropped 2 bases, with 10 bases sitting between them. The CDR3 has 14 residues. CDR1 and CDR2 (germline): MDHEN, SYDVKM. This CDR3 is CASSPLAAGNTIYF. The CDR3 DNA reads as TGTGCCAGCAGTCCCCTAGCTGCTGGAAACACCATATATTTT.

The J gene is TRBJ1-2, the V gene TRBV19, with 9 bases that match TRBD1. This CDR3 spans 16 amino acids. V was clipped by 2 bases and J by 2 bases; unmatched bases: 6. Looked up from germline, CDR1 is LNHDA and CDR2 is SQIVND (reference sequence). The CDR3 bases are TGTGCCAGTAGTATAATCCGGGACAGGGCCAACTATGGCTACACCTTC. Its protein is CASSIIRDRANYGYTF. The variable domain in full, completed from reference TRBV19 and TRBJ1-2, reads DGGITQSPKYLFRKEGQNVTLSCEQNLNHDAMYWYRQDPGQGLRLIYYSQIVNDFQKGDIAEGYSVSREKKESFPLTVTSAQKNPTAFYLCASSIIRDRANYGYTFGSGTRLTVV.

The chain couples TRBV6-5 to TRBJ1-1; tentatively, D is TRBD1 (5 bases). The CDR3 has 12 residues. With 6 bases removed from V and 5 bases from J, the gap between germline ends came to 10 bases. Looked up from germline, CDR1 is MNHEY and CDR2 is SVGAGI. The CDR3 spells CASSLPGTEAFF. In DNA, the CDR3 is TGTGCCAGCAGCCTCCCAGGGACTGAAGCTTTCTTT.

The gene calls are TRBV28 and TRBJ2-5; D gene ambiguous. Germline V gene data show CDR1 as MDHEN and CDR2 as SYDVKM. With 2 bases removed from V and 7 bases from J, the gap between germline ends came to 8 bases. The CDR3 has 12 amino acids. The CDR3 DNA is TGTGCCAGCAGTTTACCTCGAGGGACCCAGTACTTC. Translation gives CASSLPRGTQYF.

The genes are TRBV19 and TRBJ1-4, with 7 bases aligning to TRBD1. There are 13 residues in the CDR3. Germline V lookup: CDR1 LNHDA, CDR2 SQIVND (reference sequence). The trim removed 9 bases at V and 8 bases at J, leaving 9 bases unmatched. CDR3 DNA: TGTGCCAGCCAGACAGGGACGTTGGAAAAACTGTTTTTT. Its translation: CASQTGTLEKLFF.

The CDR3 here is CASSQAGRTNYGYTF. CDR3 DNA: TGTGCCAGCAGCCAAGCAGGGAGGACTAACTATGGCTACACCTTC. The V call is TRBV3-1 (or the pseudogene TRBV3-2), the J call TRBJ1-2, with D possibly TRBD1 on 5 matching bases. This CDR3 has 15 amino acids. Trimming removed 1 base from V and 0 bases from J, with 9 bases in between. Per the germline V gene, CDR1 is LGHDT and CDR2 is YNNKEL (reference sequence).

The rearrangement joins TRBV2 to TRBJ1-1; no clear D. The CDR3 length is 10 residues. V was shortened by 10 bases and J by 8 bases, with 11 bases between the two germline ends. CDR1 is SNHLY, CDR2 FYNNEI, per germline. CDR3 in DNA: TGTGCCATCCAGACATTCGAAGCTTTCTTT. This codes for CAIQTFEAFF.

V usage is TRBV7-9 and J usage is TRBJ2-7, with 12 nucleotides matching TRBD1. The CDR3 has 16 amino acids. The V gene end was trimmed by 4 bases and the J gene end by 2 bases; junction bases not matched to a gene: 6. The germline V gene encodes CDR1 SEHNR and CDR2 FQNEAQ (reference sequence). This CDR3 reads CASSSTGTGGAYEQYF. The DNA for the CDR3 is TGTGCCAGCAGCTCCACAGGGACAGGGGGCGCCTACGAGCAGTACTTC.

CDR3 in DNA: TGTGCCAGCAGCTTCGCGGGTGGAGGCACCGGGGAGCTGTTTTTT. Protein sequence: CASSFAGGGTGELFF. The J gene is TRBJ2-2, the V gene TRBV5-6, with D possibly being TRBD2 (5 bases). Looked up from germline, CDR1 is SGHDT and CDR2 is YYEEEE. The CDR3 has 15 residues. The germline V and J ends were trimmed by 2 bases and 4 bases, with 12 bases remaining between them. Combining the CDR3 with reference TRBV5-6 and TRBJ2-2 gives the whole variable domain DAGVTQSPTHLIKTRGQQVTLRCSPKSGHDTVSWYQQALGQGPQFIFQYYEEEERQRGNFPDRFSGHQFPNYSSELNVNALLLGDSALYLCASSFAGGGTGELFFGEGSRLTVL.

This clone turned up a few times. The gene calls are TRBV30 and TRBJ1-3; D is ambiguous. Trimming stripped 6 bases from V and 0 bases from J, with 9 bases between. This CDR3 has 13 amino acids. The germline CDR1 and CDR2 sequences are GTSNPN and SVGIG (reference sequence). CDR3 protein: CACAKASGNTIYF. CDR3 nucleotide sequence: TGTGCCTGTGCCAAAGCCTCTGGAAACACCATATATTTT.

The chain recombines TRBV5-4 with TRBJ1-2; 7 bases are shared with TRBD1. This CDR3 is built from 13 residues. The V segment lost 0 bases and the J segment 8 bases; nucleotides outside the gene matches: 4. The germline V gene has CDR1 SGHNT and CDR2 YYREEE (reference sequence). The chain's CDR3 is CASSLAGTVGYTF. The DNA of the CDR3 is TGTGCCAGCAGCTTGGCGGGGACAGTCGGCTACACCTTC.

The chain combines TRBV3-1 (or the pseudogene TRBV3-2) with TRBJ2-5; 9 bases map to TRBD1. CDR1 is LGHDT, CDR2 YNNKEL, per germline (reference sequence). The CDR3 is 15 residues long. V gave up 7 bases and J gave up 0 bases; unmatched junction bases: 6. The CDR3 DNA follows: TGTGCCAGCATCCCGGGACAGGGAGACCAAGAGACCCAGTACTTC. Translated: CASIPGQGDQETQYF.

The V call is TRBV30, the J call TRBJ1-2; 11 bases line up with TRBD1. The CDR3 runs 16 residues. Germline V gene sequence: CDR1 GTSNPN, CDR2 SVGIG (reference sequence). J was trimmed by 4 bases and V by 1 base; bases with no gene match: 8. The CDR3 region has the DNA TGTGCCTGGAGTGCCCGGGGGACAGGGGGACTCTATGGCTACACCTTC. This codes for CAWSARGTGGLYGYTF.

This clone was counted only a few times. Sequence at one end of the junction differs from germline and may be a read error. The chain recombines TRBV2 with TRBJ1-2, with D perhaps TRBD1 (5 bases). CDR1 is SNHLY, CDR2 FYNNEI, per germline. The CDR3 runs 10 residues. The CDR3 reads CASSSGTEFF. The CDR3 DNA follows: TGTGCCAGCAGCAGCGGGACGGAATTCTTC.

The chain uses TRBV4-1 and TRBJ1-2; maybe TRBD1 (5 bases). Germline V CDR1 and CDR2: MGHRA, YSYEKL. Trimming pared 1 base from V and 5 bases from J, leaving 20 bases between. The CDR3 length is 17 residues. CDR3 DNA: TGCGCCAGCAGCCAAGTGGGTGGCAGGGATGGCCAATATGGCTACACCTTC. Translation gives CASSQVGGRDGQYGYTF.

This chain links TRBV5-6 with TRBJ2-3; TRBD1 is a possible D gene (6 bases). Trimming removed 4 bases from V and 6 bases from J, with 15 bases in between. The CDR3 runs 14 residues. Germline values: CDR1 SGHDT, CDR2 YYEEEE. CDR3 sequence reads: CASSPHHRGDTQYF. The CDR3 DNA reads TGTGCCAGCAGCCCCCACCATAGGGGGGATACGCAGTATTTT.